This T cell receptor (beta chain) was sequenced in a study of blood T cell repertoires in COVID-19. Sequencing was performed with immunoSEQ multiplex PCR; in TCRdb, only in-frame clones are kept and a portion is missing. The table lists approximately 200,000 clones, roughly 90% of them singletons. The CDR3 spans 18 residues. Trimming removed 1 base from V and 3 bases from J; junction bases left unmatched: 9. From germline, CDR1 is SGHAT and CDR2 FQNNGV. The gene calls are TRBV11-2 and TRBJ2-1, with TRBD2 matching 10 bases. This receptor was obtained from a woman aged 25-40 years who had recovered from COVID-19. Sequencing input: PBMCs or T cells enriched from blood (not recorded which). CDR3 residues: CASSLGSLSGRLYNEQFF. CDR3 in DNA: TGTGCCAGCAGCTTAGGCTCCCTTAGCGGGAGGCTCTACAATGAGCAGTTCTTC.